This TCR beta chain was obtained from a study of blood T cell repertoires in COVID-19. V lost 0 bases and J lost 1, with 13 bases in between. This CDR3 has 17 residues. Germline CDR1 and CDR2: MGHRA and YSYEKL. Sequenced by immunoSEQ multiplex PCR; TCRdb stores in-frame clones only, minus some. This table has fewer than 300,000 clones, 80% to 90% appearing once. V usage is TRBV4-1 and J usage is TRBJ1-5, with D tentatively TRBD1 (5 bases). The material sequenced was PBMCs or T cells enriched from blood (not recorded which). The receptor was derived from a woman between 25 and 40 years old who had recovered from COVID-19. The CDR3 DNA reads as TGCGCCAGCAGCCAAGATCAAGCAGGGAGGAGCAATCAGCCCCAGCATTTT. Translation gives CASSQDQAGRSNQPQHF.